A single T cell receptor beta chain is shown here with its context. The entry originates in a study of blood T cell repertoires in COVID-19. About the research overall: Samples taken during acute and convalescent COVID-19 were collected in the United States, Italy and Spain. PBMCs, B-cell-depleted T cells, or T cells provided the cDNA or gDNA that made up the material.

Trimming removed 4 bases from V and 4 bases from J, with 10 bases in between. This CDR3 comprises 13 residues. The V gene's germline CDR1 is MDHEN and CDR2 SYDVKM. Source study methods: For nucleated cells, counts were estimated from reference gene primer amplification. Measured with immunoSEQ multiplex PCR; TCRdb has only the in-frame clones, and not every one. The V and J calls and the clone size are those of that table, but D and trimming were determined from the DNA. The sample includes tens of thousands of clones, roughly 89% seen only once; the top ten take 25% to 30%. Source material: peripheral blood. The receptor was derived from a man over 45 with active or convalescent COVID-19. V usage is TRBV28 and J usage is TRBJ1-1, with D hard to call. The CDR3 protein is CASSSVRRTEAFF. The CDR3 DNA follows: TGTGCCAGCAGTTCCGTCAGGCGCACTGAAGCTTTCTTT.